Each of the 23 T cell receptor beta chains below was sequenced from the same sample in a study of T cell responses to AZD1222 COVID-19 vaccine. Produced via immunoSEQ multiplex PCR; TCRdb's table is partial and in-frame only. The sample has 90,000 to 150,000 clones, roughly 89% seen once. The starting material was peripheral blood, obtained on day 0 of AZD1222 vaccination. All receptors come from an adult in good health.

This clone has only a few counts. This chain joins TRBV11-3 and TRBJ2-1; possibly TRBD1 or TRBD2 for D (5 bases each). This CDR3 spans 14 amino acids. V shed 5 bases and J shed 4 bases, with 12 bases lying between them. Germline V gene sequence: CDR1 SGHNT, CDR2 YENEEA. The CDR3 spells CASSPGTEYNEQFF. DNA of the CDR3: TGTGCCAGCAGCCCCGGGACGGAATACAATGAGCAGTTCTTC.

This clone was detected once. The chain links TRBV6-5 to TRBJ1-2, with a possible D match to TRBD1 (5 bases). CDR3 length: 13 amino acids. V was clipped by 7 bases and J by 7 bases, with 16 bases between them. In germline, CDR1 is MNHEY, CDR2 SVGAGI. Written as DNA, the CDR3 is TGTGCCAGCACTCCTGGGGGAGGTCGTGGCTACACCTTC. Amino acids: CASTPGGGRGYTF.

CDR3 sequence: CASTHVGANQPQHF. Written as DNA, the CDR3 is TGTGCCAGCACCCACGTTGGCGCTAATCAGCCCCAGCATTTT. The V and J genes are TRBV6-6 and TRBJ1-5, with D uncertain. The CDR3 length is 14 residues. Looked up from germline, CDR1 is MNHNY and CDR2 is SVGAGI (reference sequence). Trimming cost V 7 bases and J 4 bases, with 14 bases left between them.

The genes are TRBV7-9 and TRBJ2-1, with a tentative D call TRBD2 (5 bases). The CDR3 has 12 residues. V dropped 4 bases and J dropped 8 bases, with 9 bases sitting between them. Germline V lookup: CDR1 SEHNR, CDR2 FQNEAQ (reference sequence). CDR3 region: CASSSTSDEQFF. As DNA, the CDR3 is TGTGCCAGCAGCTCCACTAGTGATGAGCAGTTCTTC.

The V gene is TRBV2, the J gene TRBJ1-4; 8 nucleotides align to TRBD1. Germline V gene sequence: CDR1 SNHLY, CDR2 FYNNEI. V lost 8 bases to trimming and J lost 6 bases; unmatched junction nucleotides: 5. The CDR3 spans 13 residues. CDR3 DNA sequence: TGTGCCAGCTCGGACAGGGTGGATGAAAAACTGTTTTTT. Its protein is CASSDRVDEKLFF.

The J gene is TRBJ2-2, the V gene TRBV11-1; no clear D. The germline CDR1 and CDR2 sequences are SGHAT and FQDESV (reference sequence). Trimming shortened V by 2 bases and J by 2 bases, and 6 bases separated the two germline ends. This CDR3 spans 14 amino acids. The CDR3 region has the DNA TGTGCCAGCAGCTTATCAGGAAACACCGGGGAGCTGTTTTTT. Translating it yields CASSLSGNTGELFF.

The V and J genes are TRBV27 and TRBJ1-6; tentative D call: TRBD1 (6 bases). CDR3 length: 13 residues. The germline gives CDR1 MNHEY, CDR2 SMNVEV (reference sequence). Trimming cost V 10 bases and J 9 bases, with 16 bases left between them. The CDR3 here is CATRGPMRSPLHF. In DNA form, the CDR3 reads TGTGCCACCAGGGGCCCGATGCGTTCACCCCTCCACTTT.

The genes are TRBV4-1 and TRBJ2-7, with a tentative D call TRBD1 (5 bases). The V gene's germline CDR1 is MGHRA and CDR2 YSYEKL. The CDR3 spans 15 residues. Trimming pared 4 bases from V and 2 bases from J, leaving 15 bases between. CDR3 protein: CASSLQPDRTYEQYF. The CDR3 DNA follows: TGCGCCAGCAGCCTCCAACCCGACAGAACCTACGAGCAGTACTTC.

V is TRBV30 and J is TRBJ1-5; weak D call: TRBD1 (6 bases). Germline V CDR1 and CDR2: GTSNPN, SVGIG (reference sequence). V lost 4 bases and J lost 3, with 10 bases in between. The CDR3 is made up of 13 amino acids. The CDR3 sequence: CAWKGQFNQPQHF. The CDR3 nucleotides read TGTGCCTGGAAGGGACAATTCAATCAGCCCCAGCATTTT.

The chain recombines TRBV14 with TRBJ1-2, with 9 bases matching TRBD1. From germline, CDR1 is SGHDN and CDR2 FVKESK. The V and J ends lost 4 bases and 0 bases, in that order; junction bases with no gene match: 12. CDR3 length: 18 amino acids. CDR3 region: CASSPEPGQGLTNYGYTF. Here the CDR3 DNA reads TGTGCCAGCAGCCCCGAACCGGGACAGGGATTGACTAACTATGGCTACACCTTC.

CDR3: CASSLAWGPQHF. Written as DNA, the CDR3 is TGTGCCAGCAGCTTAGCTTGGGGCCCCCAGCATTTT. The chain employs TRBV7-2 and TRBJ1-5; the D gene is possibly TRBD1 (5 bases). The CDR3 has 12 residues. Deletions cut 0 bases from V and 10 bases from J, with 7 bases between. Germline CDR1 is SGHTA and CDR2 is FQGNSA.

V is TRBV7-3 and J is TRBJ2-3; no clear D. V was cut by 2 bases and J by 4 bases, with 13 bases left in between. CDR1 SGHTA and CDR2 FQGTGA come from the germline V gene. The CDR3 contains 15 residues. The CDR3 DNA follows: TGTGCCAGCAGCTTATCAATGGCCGAACCAGATACGCAGTATTTT. This translates into CASSLSMAEPDTQYF.

The V and J genes are TRBV5-1 and TRBJ1-2; TRBD1 matches 9 bases. J gave up 8 bases and V 4 bases, and 6 bases lay outside the gene matches. The CDR3 is made up of 13 amino acids. Germline assignment: CDR1 SGHRS and CDR2 YFSETQ. The CDR3 DNA sequence: TGCGCCAGCAGCAGGGGACAGGGCAGAGGCTACACCTTC. Its protein is CASSRGQGRGYTF.

The chain recombines TRBV28 with TRBJ1-4; TRBD1 aligns across 9 bases. The ends lost 3 bases at V and 14 bases at J; junction bases unmatched: 10. CDR3 length: 14 amino acids. Germline values: CDR1 MDHEN, CDR2 SYDVKM. DNA for the CDR3: TGTGCCAGCAGTTTCCGGGACAGGGTCGGAGGGCTGTTTTTT. It specifies CASSFRDRVGGLFF.

CDR3 sequence reads: CASSERTGSFGYTF. CDR3 nucleotide sequence: TGCGCCAGCAGCGAGCGGACAGGGAGTTTTGGCTACACCTTC. The V gene is TRBV10-2, the J gene TRBJ1-2; 8 bases match TRBD1. The CDR3 is made up of 14 amino acids. V shed 6 bases and J 7 bases; nucleotides not matched to a gene: 10. Germline CDR1 and CDR2: WSHSY and SAAADI.

The genes are TRBV5-1 and TRBJ1-2, with 7 bases fitting TRBD1. V was pared by 0 bases and J by 4 bases, with 18 bases of the junction left unmatched. Germline CDR1 is SGHRS and CDR2 is YFSETQ. This CDR3 spans 19 amino acids. CDR3 DNA sequence: TGCGCCAGCAGCTTGGGGGTTTCAAGGGGGCGCAGTTTTGGCTATGGCTACACCTTC. Translating gives CASSLGVSRGRSFGYGYTF.

The chain uses TRBV7-9 and TRBJ1-6; 9 bases map to TRBD1. V lost 5 bases, J lost 9 bases, and 5 bases stayed unmatched. The CDR3 has 14 amino acids. CDR1 SEHNR and CDR2 FQNEAQ come from the germline V gene (reference sequence). CDR3 loop: CASSLGQGISPLHF. As DNA, the CDR3 is TGTGCCAGCAGCCTAGGACAGGGGATTTCACCCCTCCACTTT.

The rearrangement links TRBV7-9 to TRBJ1-4; D is undetermined. This CDR3 is built from 12 residues. Trimming shortened V by 5 bases and J by 8 bases, and 9 bases separated the two germline ends. The V gene's germline CDR1 is SEHNR and CDR2 FQNEAQ (reference sequence). The CDR3 region has the DNA TGTGCCAGCAGCGACGGACGGGAAAAACTGTTTTTT. Translating gives CASSDGREKLFF.

This chain connects TRBV27 to TRBJ1-2; TRBD1 agrees at 8 bases. The ends lost 6 bases at V and 5 bases at J; junction bases unmatched: 11. The CDR3 sequence is 15 residues long. Germline CDR1 is MNHEY and CDR2 is SMNVEV (reference sequence). This CDR3 reads CASSRGQGVRYGYTF. DNA for the CDR3: TGTGCCAGCAGCCGAGGACAGGGAGTACGTTATGGCTACACCTTC.

The gene calls are TRBV6-5 and TRBJ2-3; TRBD2 aligns across 8 bases. This CDR3 has 15 amino acids. Trimming at V came to 6 bases and at J to 3 bases, leaving 8 bases not matched to a gene. Germline assignment: CDR1 MNHEY and CDR2 SVGAGI. Here the CDR3 DNA reads TGTGCCAGCAGGCGGGGGGAATTCTGGACAGATACGCAGTATTTT. It is translated as CASRRGEFWTDTQYF.

This clone has a single count. The rearrangement joins TRBV4-1 to TRBJ2-5; D call uncertain. Germline V lookup: CDR1 MGHRA, CDR2 YSYEKL. The CDR3 covers 9 residues. Deletions cut 1 base from V and 14 bases from J, with 5 bases between. The CDR3: CASSQVKYF. CDR3 nucleotide sequence: TGCGCCAGCAGCCAAGTTAAATACTTC.

The CDR3 protein is CASRTGGGKETQYF. The CDR3 DNA sequence: TGTGCCAGCAGAACAGGGGGAGGCAAAGAGACCCAGTACTTC. The V gene is TRBV28, the J gene TRBJ2-5, with 8 bases that match TRBD1. The CDR3 sequence is 14 residues long. CDR1 and CDR2 from the germline V gene are MDHEN and SYDVKM. V was clipped by 6 bases and J by 3 bases; unmatched bases: 6.

The rearrangement uses TRBV30 and TRBJ2-1; no reliable D call. Per the germline V gene, CDR1 is GTSNPN and CDR2 is SVGIG (reference sequence). The CDR3 sequence is 14 residues long. V lost 7 bases to trimming and J lost 0 bases, with 13 bases between them. This chain's CDR3 is CAFRDLSSYNEQFF. The CDR3 coding sequence is TGTGCCTTTCGCGACCTGAGCTCCTACAATGAGCAGTTCTTC.